Below, 17 T cell receptor beta chains from the same sample are listed, as sequenced in a study of T cells in Graves' hyperthyroidism and ophthalmopathy. Authors of the study amplified TCR beta CDR3 regions from RNA transcripts. First-round RT-PCR targeting the TCR CDR3 was performed with the HTBI primer set. TCRdb used MiXCR to reprocess the multiplex PCR reads, holding one entry per CDR3 protein. The sample includes approximately 690,000 distinct CDR3 sequences, about 14% of them seen just once. The specimen sequenced was blood. The receptors were gathered from a woman between 45 and 60 years old with Graves' ophthalmopathy.

The chain recombines TRBV19 with TRBJ1-4; 9 nucleotides agree with TRBD1. Germline V gene lookup returns CDR1 LNHDA and CDR2 SQIVND (reference sequence). There are 17 residues in the CDR3. V was pared by 7 bases and J by 4 bases, with 13 bases of the junction left unmatched. The CDR3 region has the DNA TGTGCCAGTATTGAGCCCGGGGACAGGGTAAGTAATGAAAAACTGTTTTTT. Amino acids: CASIEPGDRVSNEKLFF.

This clonotype was recorded a few times. The chain recombines TRBV6-2 or TRBV6-3 with TRBJ1-5; no clear D. The V end lost 3 bases, the J end lost 0 bases, and 9 bases lay between the germline ends. Per germline, CDR1 MNHEY and CDR2 SVGEGT. The CDR3 extends over 15 amino acids. The DNA for the CDR3 is TGTGCCAGCAGTTATACAAGGGATAGCAATCAGCCCCAGCATTTT. Its protein product is CASSYTRDSNQPQHF.

This clonotype came up many times. V gene TRBV28 combines with J gene TRBJ1-5; no clear D gene. The CDR3 spans 13 residues. V lost 2 bases, J lost 6 bases, and 8 bases lay in between. Germline assignment: CDR1 MDHEN and CDR2 SYDVKM. The CDR3 DNA is TGTGCCAGCAGTTTAGGGTACATTCAGCCCCAGCATTTT. Translated, it gives CASSLGYIQPQHF.

This clonotype was observed many times. J is TRBJ2-1 and V is TRBV30; TRBD2 matches at 7 bases. V was pared by 2 bases and J by 3 bases, with 4 bases of the junction left unmatched. CDR1 GTSNPN and CDR2 SVGIG come from the germline V gene (reference sequence). This CDR3 region has 14 residues. CDR3 sequence: CAWSFSGRYNEQFF. The CDR3 DNA reads as TGTGCCTGGAGTTTTAGCGGGCGCTACAATGAGCAGTTCTTC.

This clonotype was recorded a few times. The chain couples TRBV30 to TRBJ2-7, with 8 bases that match TRBD2. CDR1 GTSNPN and CDR2 SVGIG come from the germline V gene (reference sequence). V was pared by 8 bases and J by 6 bases, with 18 bases of the junction left unmatched. This CDR3 is 15 amino acids long. This chain's CDR3 is CASRSVASGSSEQYF. For the CDR3, the DNA is TGTGCCAGTAGGAGTGTGGCGAGCGGGAGTAGCGAGCAGTACTTC.

V is TRBV12-3 or TRBV12-4 and J is TRBJ2-1; D is ambiguous. V was shortened by 5 bases and J by 0 bases, with 14 bases between the two germline ends. This CDR3 is built from 16 residues. CDR3 DNA sequence: TGTGCCAGCAGTCCTTGGCGCCCCAGCTCCTACAATGAGCAGTTCTTC. This gives the protein CASSPWRPSSYNEQFF.

The table lists this clonotype with a few counts. V gene TRBV7-9 combines with J gene TRBJ2-1; 8 nucleotides agree with TRBD1. The length of the CDR3 is 19 residues. The J segment lost 0 bases and the V segment lost 5 bases, leaving 15 bases of the junction unmatched. Germline V gene data show CDR1 as SEHNR and CDR2 as FQNEAQ (reference sequence). The CDR3 sequence: CASSPRTGFAVSSYNEQFF. DNA for the CDR3: TGTGCCAGCAGCCCTCGGACAGGGTTCGCGGTGAGCTCCTACAATGAGCAGTTCTTC.

At least ten counts were recorded for this clonotype. J is TRBJ2-1 and V is TRBV30, with D tentatively TRBD1 or TRBD2 (5 bases each). The CDR3 spans 15 residues. Trimming cost V 1 base and J 6 bases, with 16 bases left between them. Germline V gene sequence: CDR1 GTSNPN, CDR2 SVGIG (reference sequence). The CDR3 DNA is TGTGCCTGGAGTGCCCCGGGACCTACACCCAATGAGCAGTTCTTC. Its translation: CAWSAPGPTPNEQFF.

This clonotype was seen many times. The J gene is TRBJ2-2, the V gene TRBV29-1; TRBD2 agrees at 14 bases. Trimming removed 1 base from V and 0 bases from J; junction bases left unmatched: 7. CDR1 is SQVTM and CDR2 is ANQGSEA in the germline V gene. The length of the CDR3 is 19 residues. The CDR3 DNA reads TGCAGCGTTGAAGGACTTGGACTAGCGGGAGGAACGAACACCGGGGAGCTGTTTTTT. Its translation is CSVEGLGLAGGTNTGELFF.

J is TRBJ2-6 and V is TRBV28; 12 bases fit TRBD2. The CDR3 loop spans 17 amino acids. The V and J ends lost 4 bases and 0 bases, in that order; junction bases with no gene match: 1. CDR1 is MDHEN, CDR2 SYDVKM, per germline. The CDR3 sequence: CASSSTSGSSGANVLTF. The CDR3 DNA reads as TGTGCCAGCAGTTCGACTAGCGGGAGCTCTGGGGCCAACGTCCTGACTTTC.

This chain links TRBV20-1 with TRBJ2-5; D is ambiguous. CDR3 length: 13 amino acids. Germline lookup yields CDR1 DFQATT and CDR2 SNEGSKA (reference sequence). The V end was cut by 0 bases, the J end by 5 bases, with 10 bases between. As DNA, the CDR3 is TGCAGTGCTAGAGATCCAGTAGTCGAGACCCAGTACTTC. It specifies CSARDPVVETQYF.

The chain couples TRBV6-6 to TRBJ1-5; the match to TRBD1 covers 8 bases. Germline-derived CDR1 and CDR2 are MNHNY and SVGAGI (reference sequence). V shed 2 bases, J shed 2 bases, and the junction held 2 bases outside the gene matches. The CDR3 is made up of 15 amino acids. The CDR3: CASSYTGGRNQPQHF. DNA of the CDR3: TGTGCCAGCAGTTACACAGGGGGACGCAATCAGCCCCAGCATTTT.

The sample holds a few counts of this clonotype. The chain links TRBV5-1 to TRBJ2-5; D possibly corresponds to TRBD1 (6 bases). V lost 0 bases and J 3 bases, leaving 6 bases between the germline ends. From germline, CDR1 is SGHRS and CDR2 YFSETQ. The CDR3 runs to 13 residues. CDR3 sequence: CASSLGDKETQYF. The CDR3 bases are TGCGCCAGCAGCTTGGGGGACAAAGAGACCCAGTACTTC.

This clonotype was seen only a few times. This chain links TRBV4-1 with TRBJ2-7; the match to TRBD2 covers 7 bases. The ends lost 2 bases at V and 3 bases at J; junction bases unmatched: 10. The CDR3 covers 16 residues. The germline CDR1 and CDR2 sequences are MGHRA and YSYEKL. The CDR3: CASSQFRGRAIYEQYF. The CDR3 nucleotides are TGCGCCAGCAGCCAATTTCGAGGGAGGGCGATCTACGAGCAGTACTTC.

As to this clonotype: One junction end does not reproduce the germline sequence, and a read error may be involved. V gene TRBV28 combines with J gene TRBJ2-7; TRBD2 is a possible D gene (5 bases). The germline V gene encodes CDR1 MDHEN and CDR2 SYDVKM. This CDR3 is built from 11 residues. The CDR3 region is CAGSPGYEQYF. CDR3 nucleotide sequence: TGTGCCGGCAGTCCGGGGTACGAGCAGTACTTC.

In this sample, this clonotype turned up a few times. This CDR3 fails to terminate in the conserved phenylalanine or tryptophan, so it likely reflects a read error. This chain uses TRBV27 with TRBJ2-5, with D possibly matching TRBD2 (6 bases). The CDR3 covers 13 residues. CDR1 MNHEY and CDR2 SMNVEV come from the germline V gene (reference sequence). Trimming took 11 bases from V and 2 from J, leaving 15 bases between them. DNA for the CDR3: TGTGCCTACAGTCGGGACTTGCAAGAGACCCAGTACTCC. Protein: CAYSRDLQETQYS.

At least ten counts were recorded for this clonotype. This sequence joins TRBV4-1 and TRBJ2-1; D tentatively fits TRBD1 or TRBD2 (5 bases each). The CDR3 consists of 14 residues. Trimming shortened V by 3 bases and J by 4 bases, and 10 bases separated the two germline ends. Germline V lookup: CDR1 MGHRA, CDR2 YSYEKL. The CDR3 DNA follows: TGCGCCAGCAGCCACAGAGGGACGTACAATGAGCAGTTCTTC. Translation gives CASSHRGTYNEQFF.